The 9 T cell receptor beta chains below come from one sample, sequenced in a study of cytomegalovirus exposure and HLA in healthy donors. 60 Vbeta and 13 Jbeta primers were used in PCR. Produced via immunoSEQ multiplex PCR; TCRdb's table is partial and in-frame only. The sample carries roughly 87,000 clones, about 76% recorded once. What was sequenced was PBMCs. The receptors here all came from a woman between 40 and 55 years old in good health and CMV-seropositive.

This clone has a single count. This chain uses TRBV5-1 with TRBJ2-2; tentatively, D is TRBD1 (5 bases). V was clipped by 6 bases and J by 1 base, with 13 bases between them. The CDR3 runs 15 residues. CDR1 and CDR2 from the germline V gene are SGHRS and YFSETQ. The CDR3 DNA reads TGCGCCAGCACCCGATGGCAGGGGAACACCGGGGAGCTGTTTTTT. As protein: CASTRWQGNTGELFF.

The V gene is TRBV5-8, the J gene TRBJ1-1, with a possible D match to TRBD1 (6 bases). This CDR3 has 15 amino acids. CDR1 SGHTS and CDR2 YDEGEE come from the germline V gene. V gave up 1 base and J gave up 5 bases, with 15 bases separating them. Here the CDR3 reads CASSLSLGARTEAFF. The CDR3 DNA is TGTGCCAGCAGCTTGAGTCTGGGGGCGCGTACTGAAGCTTTCTTT. The variable domain in full, completed from reference TRBV5-8 and TRBJ1-1, reads EAGVTQSPTHLIKTRGQQATLRCSPISGHTSVYWYQQALGLGLQFLLWYDEGEERNRGNFPPRFSGRQFPNYSSELNVNALELEDSALYLCASSLSLGARTEAFFGQGTRLTVV.

The CDR3, as DNA: TGTGCCAGCAGTATGGGACAAATCATTACCCTCCACTTT. Residues: CASSMGQIITLHF. This chain joins TRBV5-6 and TRBJ1-6, with D perhaps matching TRBD1 (6 bases). In germline, CDR1 is SGHDT, CDR2 YYEEEE. The CDR3 is 13 residues long. V was clipped by 5 bases and J by 14 bases, with 17 bases between them.

Worth noting for this clone: Other DNA sequences in this sample translate to the same CDR3. The chain carries TRBV4-3 and TRBJ1-4; D gene unclear. The CDR3 is 15 amino acids. The V gene's germline CDR1 is LGHNA and CDR2 YSLEER. V was shortened by 0 bases and J by 8 bases, with 13 bases between the two germline ends. The CDR3 here is CASSQDLAGREKLFF. The CDR3 bases are TGCGCCAGCAGCCAAGATCTGGCGGGTCGAGAAAAACTGTTTTTT.

V is TRBV6-1 and J is TRBJ1-1; D gene unclear. The CDR3 loop spans 14 amino acids. V lost 3 bases, J lost 1 base, and 9 bases lay in between. Looked up from germline, CDR1 is MNHNS and CDR2 is SASEGT. The CDR3 region has the DNA TGTGCCAGCAGTGATTTTTCCTGGAACACTGAAGCTTTCTTT. It yields the protein CASSDFSWNTEAFF.

To note about this clone: A much larger clone sits a single nucleotide away, making a read error possible. This rearrangement joins TRBV7-6 to TRBJ2-6; weak D call: TRBD1 (5 bases). V was clipped by 5 bases and J by 2 bases, with 13 bases between them. The V gene's germline CDR1 is SGHVS and CDR2 FNYEAQ. This CDR3 region has 16 residues. The CDR3 DNA sequence: TGTGCCAGCAGCCAACAGGCGCTCCCTGGGGCCAACGTCCTGACTTTC. It translates to CASSQQALPGANVLTF.

The J gene is TRBJ2-1, the V gene TRBV6-1; 13 nucleotides match TRBD2. Germline assignment: CDR1 MNHNS and CDR2 SASEGT. V gave up 4 bases and J gave up 5 bases; unmatched junction bases: 5. The CDR3 runs to 16 residues. DNA of the CDR3: TGTGCCAGCAGTGCACTAGCGGGGGGGCGGAACAATGAGCAGTTCTTC. Protein: CASSALAGGRNNEQFF.

The chain uses TRBV7-6 and TRBJ1-1; no definite D call. V lost 5 bases and J 4 bases, leaving 20 bases between the germline ends. This CDR3 spans 16 amino acids. Germline V lookup: CDR1 SGHVS, CDR2 FNYEAQ. The CDR3 here is CASSRLGPTIGTEAFF. The CDR3 DNA follows: TGTGCCAGCAGCCGCCTGGGCCCAACGATTGGCACTGAAGCTTTCTTT.

The CDR3 loop reads CASREGGHGYTF. The CDR3 coding sequence is TGTGCCAGCAGGGAGGGGGGGCATGGCTACACCTTC. V usage is TRBV6-1 and J usage is TRBJ1-2, with a weak D call TRBD1 (6 bases). The length of the CDR3 is 12 residues. Germline lookup yields CDR1 MNHNS and CDR2 SASEGT. Trimming removed 6 bases from V and 6 bases from J, with 11 bases in between.